This T cell receptor beta chain was found in a study of blood T cell repertoires in COVID-19. Study-wide context: T cells, B-cell-depleted T cells, or PBMCs provided the cDNA or gDNA that served as material.

Sequenced by immunoSEQ multiplex PCR; TCRdb stores in-frame clones only, minus some. Here the sample spans about 260,000 clones, about 89% being singletons. The CDR3 spans 16 residues. Germline CDR1 reads MGHRA; CDR2 reads YSYEKL. V lost 3 bases to trimming and J lost 6 bases, with 20 bases between them. The V gene is TRBV4-1, the J gene TRBJ1-2; D is possibly TRBD1 (6 bases). The specimen sequenced was peripheral blood. The origin of this receptor is a man aged 35-49 years who had recovered from COVID-19. The CDR3 bases are TGCGCCAGCAGCCATATCCAAACCCGACCAGGGGATGGCTACACCTTC. It is translated as CASSHIQTRPGDGYTF.